Shown below are 10 T cell receptor beta chains from a single sample sequenced in a study of T cells in localized non-small cell lung cancer. TCRdb's table, derived via immunoSEQ multiplex PCR, lists solely in-frame clones and lacks some. The data show roughly 38,000 clones, 86% seen once. Source: peripheral blood mononuclear cells, taken before any cancer treatment. These receptors all come from a male donor at least 60 years old with stage II lung adenocarcinoma.

The chain carries TRBV27 and TRBJ2-7, with D perhaps matching TRBD1 (5 bases). This CDR3 is built from 14 residues. V was clipped by 3 bases and J by 0 bases, with 9 bases between them. The germline gives CDR1 MNHEY, CDR2 SMNVEV (reference sequence). In nucleotides, the CDR3 is TGTGCCAGCAGTTTGGGTAGGGGCTCCTACGAGCAGTACTTC. It specifies CASSLGRGSYEQYF.

The CDR3 protein is CASSSGTASITDTQYF. The DNA for the CDR3 is TGTGCCAGCAGTTCCGGGACAGCAAGCATCACAGATACGCAGTATTTT. The rearrangement uses TRBV5-4 and TRBJ2-3, with TRBD1 identical over 7 bases. The CDR3 consists of 16 residues. V dropped 5 bases and J dropped 2; count of bases not matched to a gene: 11. Per germline, CDR1 SGHNT and CDR2 YYREEE (reference sequence).

The chain links TRBV27 to TRBJ2-3; perhaps D is TRBD1 or TRBD2 (5 bases each). CDR1 is MNHEY and CDR2 is SMNVEV in the germline V gene (reference sequence). Trimming took off 2 bases at V and 2 bases at J, with 11 bases between the two ends. This CDR3 is 15 amino acids long. CDR3 nucleotide sequence: TGTGCCAGCAGTTTAATCGGGGCGCACACAGATACGCAGTATTTT. It is translated as CASSLIGAHTDTQYF.

The chain is built from TRBV18 and TRBJ2-5; TRBD1 matches 7 bases. There are 14 residues in the CDR3. Germline values: CDR1 KGHSH, CDR2 LQKENI. Losses at the gene ends were 0 bases for V and 5 bases for J; bases not matched to a gene: 3. CDR3 bases: TGTGCCAGCTCACCACCGTCCAGGGGGGAGACCCAGTACTTC. Translating gives CASSPPSRGETQYF.

The chain recombines TRBV6-5 with TRBJ1-2; TRBD1 agrees at 8 bases. With 7 bases clipped from V and 3 bases from J, the junction kept 7 bases outside the gene matches. Per the germline V gene, CDR1 is MNHEY and CDR2 is SVGAGI. The CDR3 runs to 14 residues. The DNA of the CDR3 is TGTGCCAGCAACCCGGCAGGGGGCCACTATGGCTACACCTTC. This codes for CASNPAGGHYGYTF.

This clone was observed once. The chain employs TRBV2 and TRBJ2-1; 11 bases fit TRBD1. The length of the CDR3 is 14 residues. Per germline, CDR1 SNHLY and CDR2 FYNNEI. Trimming cost V 6 bases and J 6 bases; bases outside gene matches: 4. In DNA, the CDR3 is TGTGCCAGCAGACGGGACAGGGGGGTCAATGAGCAGTTCTTC. It translates to CASRRDRGVNEQFF.

The CDR3 here is CASSFSLAGNEQYF. As DNA, the CDR3 is TGTGCCAGCAGCTTCTCCCTGGCTGGGAACGAGCAGTACTTC. The rearrangement uses TRBV11-2 and TRBJ2-7; unclear D gene. Trimming shortened V by 3 bases and J by 5 bases, and 14 bases separated the two germline ends. The CDR3 totals 14 residues. Per the germline V gene, CDR1 is SGHAT and CDR2 is FQNNGV. Based on the CDR3 plus reference TRBV11-2 and TRBJ2-7, the full variable domain is EAGVAQSPRYKIIEKRQSVAFWCNPISGHATLYWYQQILGQGPKLLIQFQNNGVVDDSQLPKDRFSAERLKGVDSTLKIQPAKLEDSAVYLCASSFSLAGNEQYFGPGTRLTVT.

The V call is TRBV4-1, the J call TRBJ1-1; D is possibly TRBD1 (5 bases). Trimming left V 1 base short and J 2 bases short, with 11 bases between. Per germline, CDR1 MGHRA and CDR2 YSYEKL. The CDR3 covers 15 residues. This CDR3 reads CASSQGLTGNTEAFF. The CDR3 nucleotides are TGCGCCAGCAGCCAAGGCCTTACAGGTAACACTGAAGCTTTCTTT.

This clone was observed a single time. The V call is TRBV30, the J call TRBJ2-1, with TRBD1 identical over 7 bases. This CDR3 comprises 13 residues. The V and J ends lost 4 bases and 2 bases, in that order; junction bases with no gene match: 2. The V gene's germline CDR1 is GTSNPN and CDR2 SVGIG (reference sequence). The CDR3 reads CAWKGTAYNEQFF. CDR3 in DNA: TGTGCCTGGAAAGGGACAGCCTACAATGAGCAGTTCTTC.

The chain recombines TRBV9 with TRBJ2-1, with D hard to call. The CDR3 sequence is 16 residues long. V lost 4 bases to trimming and J lost 0 bases, with 14 bases between them. CDR1 and CDR2 (germline): SGDLS, YYNGEE. CDR3 in DNA: TGTGCCAGCAGCCTTGACCCGATGGGCTCCTACAATGAGCAGTTCTTC. This sequence encodes CASSLDPMGSYNEQFF.